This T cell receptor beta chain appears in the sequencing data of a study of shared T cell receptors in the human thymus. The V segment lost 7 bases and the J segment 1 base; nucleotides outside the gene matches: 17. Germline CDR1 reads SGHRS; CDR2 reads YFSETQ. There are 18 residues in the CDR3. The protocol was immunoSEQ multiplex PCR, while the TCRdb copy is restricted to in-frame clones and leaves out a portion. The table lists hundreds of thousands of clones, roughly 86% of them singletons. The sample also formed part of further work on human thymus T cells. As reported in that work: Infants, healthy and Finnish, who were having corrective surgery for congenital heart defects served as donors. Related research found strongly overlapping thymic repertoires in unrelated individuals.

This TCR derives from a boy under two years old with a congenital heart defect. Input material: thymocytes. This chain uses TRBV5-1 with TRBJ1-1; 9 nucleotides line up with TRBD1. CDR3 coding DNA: TGCGCCAGCGACCCGGAGGGGACAGGGAAATTACGGAACACTGAAGCTTTCTTT. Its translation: CASDPEGTGKLRNTEAFF.